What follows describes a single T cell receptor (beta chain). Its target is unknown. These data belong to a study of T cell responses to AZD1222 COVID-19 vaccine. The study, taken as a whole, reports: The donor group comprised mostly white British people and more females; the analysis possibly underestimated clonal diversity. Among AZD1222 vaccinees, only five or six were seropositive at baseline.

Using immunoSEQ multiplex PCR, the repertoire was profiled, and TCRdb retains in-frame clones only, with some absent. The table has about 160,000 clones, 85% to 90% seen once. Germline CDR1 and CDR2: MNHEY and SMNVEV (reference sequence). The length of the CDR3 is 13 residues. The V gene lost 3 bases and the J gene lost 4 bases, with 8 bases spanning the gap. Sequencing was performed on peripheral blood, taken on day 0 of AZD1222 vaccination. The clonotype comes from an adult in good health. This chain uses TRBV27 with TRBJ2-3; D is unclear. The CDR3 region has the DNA TGTGCCAGCAGTTTTCAGGTTCCAGATACGCAGTATTTT. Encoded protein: CASSFQVPDTQYF.